This TCR beta chain is drawn from a study of quantifying T cell responses using KT2 cells. Study summary: RNA was reverse transcribed with TCR alpha and beta constant-region primers.

CDR3 length: 14 residues. Germline assignment: CDR1 SQVTM and CDR2 ANQGSEA. Trimming removed 6 bases from V and 3 bases from J; junction bases left unmatched: 6. This clonotype was observed a few times. Its antigen is not identified. The sample is PBMC spiked with counted cells of clone KT2. Different KT2-to-PBMC ratios were created with a constant PBMC count. Study-level points and caveats: Input KT2 cell number predicted KT2 alpha and beta sequence counts linearly over several orders of magnitude.

A single-stranded UMI oligo with SP2 sequence was ligated to cDNA 3' ends. First-round PCR used 4 to 5 cycles and beta primers RC1.1 and RC1.2 covering TRBC1 and TRBC2. TCR alpha and beta chains were handled separately starting at the second PCR. One entry per CDR3 protein results from TCRdb running MiXCR on the UMI-ligation and nested PCR reads. The table includes under 35,000 distinct CDR3 sequences, approximately 10% detected once. Sequencing input: PBMCs spiked with cells of the T cell clone KT2. This chain connects TRBV29-1 to TRBJ1-5; 9 nucleotides align to TRBD1. The origin of this receptor is a human donor. The CDR3 loop is CSVPGTGSNQPQHF. The DNA of the CDR3 is TGCAGCGTGCCCGGGACAGGGTCCAATCAGCCCCAGCATTTT.